This TCR beta chain comes out of a study of radiotherapy plus CTLA-4 blockade in lung cancer. Study-level background: Objective responses occurred in roughly 20% of patients; 25% to 35% had disease control.

TCRdb's table, derived via immunoSEQ multiplex PCR, lists solely in-frame clones and lacks some. The data contain 60,000 to 70,000 clones, about 85% of them seen just once; the ten biggest clones take up less than 5%. The V end was cut by 1 base, the J end by 1 base, with 8 bases between. CDR1 and CDR2 (germline): MNHNS, SASEGT. The CDR3 length is 14 residues. Points from the study as a whole: Reportedly, early blood T cell clone dynamics best predicted response, with interferon-beta.

About this clone itself: As yet, its antigen is unknown.

Sequenced here: peripheral blood, sampled from a patient treated with radiotherapy plus ipilimumab. The TCR originated in a human donor with non-small cell lung cancer who had a partial response to radiotherapy plus ipilimumab. The rearrangement links TRBV6-1 to TRBJ2-7; tentative D call: TRBD1 (5 bases). CDR3 protein: CASSEGGRSYEQYF. The CDR3 bases are TGTGCCAGCAGTGAAGGGGGCAGATCCTACGAGCAGTACTTC.